This TCR beta chain was retrieved from a study of CD8 T cells in ankylosing spondylitis. Study findings and constraints: Disease-linked clones proved CD8+ and comparatively uncommon in peripheral blood. It appeared that ankylosing spondylitis blood was characterized by a TCR beta motif of several highly homologous variants. Reactive arthritis synovial fluid and blood were previously reported to contain some motif variants. Matched synovial fluid from ankylosing spondylitis patients was reported to be enriched for disease-linked clones.

TCRdb redid the calling of the 5' RACE reads with MiXCR, one entry per CDR3 protein. The sample records some 330,000 distinct CDR3 sequences, 6.5% to 10% being singletons. This clonotype has more than one count but fewer than ten. No antigen is known for it. The sample taken for sequencing was blood, either unsorted or a sorted T cell fraction (not recorded which). The TCR originated in a male donor with ankylosing spondylitis.

CDR3 region: CSVPGEIRDTEAFF. The DNA for the CDR3 is TGCAGTGTTCCAGGGGAAATCAGGGATACTGAAGCTTTCTTT. The rearrangement joins TRBV20-1 to TRBJ1-1; D might be TRBD1 (6 bases). Germline CDR1 is DFQATT and CDR2 is SNEGSKA (reference sequence). Trimming stripped 7 bases from V and 5 bases from J, with 20 bases between. There are 14 residues in the CDR3.